This T cell receptor beta chain was identified in a study of beta chain features in type 1 diabetes. Study background: Age and gender were similar between patients and healthy donors, as were cell yields. Study-wide points: Cells carrying high TCR expression could end up over-represented when cDNA is sequenced. For patients, the naive, central memory and Treg TCRB repertoires appeared more alike than for healthy donors.

The isolated RNA, all of it, was reverse transcribed, so expressed TCRB transcripts were what got sequenced. Libraries were prepared by immunoSEQ multiplex PCR; TCRdb keeps only in-frame clonotypes and omits some of them. The repertoire has over 300,000 clones, 6.5% to 10% of them found once; the top ten carry approximately 0.47%. This clone came up many times. The antigen is not known. Each population that was sorted was more than 95% pure. CDR3 size: 17 residues. CDR1 is SGHVS and CDR2 is FNYEAQ in the germline V gene. V lost 5 bases to trimming and J lost 4 bases; unmatched junction nucleotides: 10.

The clonotype comes from a woman aged 18 to 35 in good health. Sequenced: central memory CD4+ T cells from blood. The chain has TRBV7-6 and TRBJ2-1; 11 bases fit TRBD2. The CDR3 DNA follows: TGTGCCAGCAGCAGAGGACGACTAGCGGGACGATACAATGAGCAGTTCTTC. Its protein product is CASSRGRLAGRYNEQFF.